The next 17 T cell receptor beta chains were all read from a single sample in a study of shared clonotypes between healthy human individuals. Produced via immunoSEQ multiplex PCR; TCRdb's table is partial and in-frame only. The repertoire holds about 470,000 clones, roughly 80% seen once, with approximately 13% in the top ten. The sequenced sample was PBMCs. The receptors derive from a woman aged 40 to 49 in good health. Some clones in this sample may be carry-over from other donors' samples.

This chain joins TRBV5-1 and TRBJ1-4; perhaps TRBD1 as D (5 bases). V lost 0 bases, J lost 0 bases, and 9 bases lay in between. The CDR3 has 16 residues. CDR1 is SGHRS and CDR2 is YFSETQ in the germline V gene. The CDR3 loop reads CASSLGGVATNEKLFF. CDR3 sequence (DNA): TGCGCCAGCAGCTTGGGAGGGGTTGCAACTAATGAAAAACTGTTTTTT.

CDR3: CASSMDRTQTQYF. The DNA for the CDR3 is TGTGCCAGCAGCATGGACAGGACGCAGACCCAGTACTTC. The chain is built from TRBV7-3 and TRBJ2-5; 7 bases fit TRBD1. Germline V CDR1 and CDR2: SGHTA, FQGTGA. J lost 6 bases, V lost 5 bases, and 6 bases had no gene match. The CDR3 covers 13 residues. Filled out from reference TRBV7-3 and TRBJ2-5, the complete variable domain reads GAGVSQTPSNKVTEKGKYVELRCDPISGHTALYWYRQSLGQGPEFLIYFQGTGAADDSGLPNDRFFAVRPEGSVSTLKIQRTERGDSAVYLCASSMDRTQTQYFGPGTRLLVL.

Note on this clone: An end of the junction differs from the germline gene, which may be a read error. The chain joins TRBV29-1 to TRBJ2-5, with 10 bases fitting TRBD2. CDR3 length: 15 amino acids. Germline CDR1 reads SQVTM; CDR2 reads ANQGSEA. The chain's CDR3 is CSVASLAGAQGTQYF. In DNA, the CDR3 is TGCAGCGTTGCTTCCCTAGCGGGAGCCCAAGGGACCCAGTACTTC.

V gene TRBV2 combines with J gene TRBJ2-1; D unclear. CDR1 and CDR2 from the germline V gene are SNHLY and FYNNEI. V was cut by 5 bases and J by 0 bases, with 8 bases left in between. The CDR3 is 14 residues long. CDR3 sequence (DNA): TGTGCCAGCAGTCCTCGAAGCTCCTACAATGAGCAGTTCTTC. Translated, it gives CASSPRSSYNEQFF.

This sequence joins TRBV7-6 and TRBJ2-7; no clear D. The length of the CDR3 is 14 residues. In germline, CDR1 is SGHVS, CDR2 FNYEAQ. V gave up 5 bases and J gave up 7 bases, with 18 bases separating them. The CDR3: CASSPRHLLKEQYF. The CDR3 DNA follows: TGTGCCAGCAGCCCCCGACACCTCCTAAAAGAGCAGTACTTC.

The chain employs TRBV30 and TRBJ2-2, with D uncertain. The germline CDR1 and CDR2 sequences are GTSNPN and SVGIG (reference sequence). Trimming took 2 bases from V and 6 from J, leaving 10 bases between them. CDR3 length equals 13 residues. This chain's CDR3 is CAWSSTGSGELFF. CDR3 coding DNA: TGTGCCTGGAGTAGTACGGGTTCCGGGGAGCTGTTTTTT.

V is TRBV5-1 and J is TRBJ2-7; 7 bases map to TRBD2. CDR1 and CDR2 from the germline V gene are SGHRS and YFSETQ. V was pared by 0 bases and J by 0 bases, with 6 bases of the junction left unmatched. This CDR3 has 16 amino acids. Here the CDR3 reads CASSLVVSGNSYEQYF. As DNA, the CDR3 is TGCGCCAGCAGCTTGGTGGTGAGCGGGAACTCCTACGAGCAGTACTTC.

The rearrangement links TRBV5-1 to TRBJ2-1; D might be TRBD1 or TRBD2, each matching 6 bases. Between the trimmed V and J ends, which lost 7 bases and 6 bases, there was a span of 17 bases. Per the germline V gene, CDR1 is SGHRS and CDR2 is YFSETQ. The CDR3 runs 14 residues. CDR3 nucleotide sequence: TGCGCCAGCTTTGGAAACAGGGAGGCCAATGAGCAGTTCTTC. Translating it yields CASFGNREANEQFF.

The rearrangement links TRBV9 to TRBJ2-1; TRBD2 matches 14 bases. Germline lookup yields CDR1 SGDLS and CDR2 YYNGEE. With V trimmed by 2 bases and J by 0 bases, 7 bases remained unmatched. This CDR3 contains 19 residues. CDR3: CASSVGRGTSGSSYNEQFF. The CDR3 nucleotides are TGTGCCAGCAGCGTTGGGCGGGGGACTAGCGGGAGCTCCTACAATGAGCAGTTCTTC. Full variable domain (remainder filled in from reference TRBV9 and TRBJ2-1): DSGVTQTPKHLITATGQRVTLRCSPRSGDLSVYWYQQSLDQGLQFLIQYYNGEERAKGNILERFSAQQFPDLHSELNLSSLELGDSALYFCASSVGRGTSGSSYNEQFFGPGTRLTVL.

This clone occurred a few times. The V and J genes are TRBV19 and TRBJ2-1, with D perhaps matching TRBD2 (6 bases). The CDR3 runs 16 residues. V lost 3 bases, J lost 8 bases, and 20 bases lay in between. In germline, CDR1 is LNHDA, CDR2 SQIVND (reference sequence). CDR3 residues: CASSMGGISGDYEQFF. The CDR3 DNA sequence: TGTGCCAGTAGTATGGGAGGCATTTCGGGCGACTATGAGCAGTTCTTC.

The chain employs TRBV7-2 and TRBJ2-3; 9 positions agree with TRBD1. This CDR3 spans 15 amino acids. Per the germline V gene, CDR1 is SGHTA and CDR2 is FQGNSA. Trimming cost V 5 bases and J 2 bases; bases outside gene matches: 5. The CDR3 DNA follows: TGTGCCAGCAGCGTGGACAGGGGAGACACAGATACGCAGTATTTT. Its translation: CASSVDRGDTDTQYF.

This clone was detected only a few times. This chain joins TRBV10-3 and TRBJ2-7; a weak D match, TRBD1 (6 bases). The CDR3 is 15 amino acids. V was clipped by 4 bases and J by 3 bases, with 16 bases between them. In germline, CDR1 is ENHRY, CDR2 SYGVKD. Here the CDR3 DNA reads TGTGCCATCAGTGGCACCGGGACACTTAGCTACGAGCAGTACTTC. Protein: CAISGTGTLSYEQYF.

This clone has ten or more counts. The V gene is TRBV14, the J gene TRBJ2-3, with TRBD2 matching over 8 bases. V lost 3 bases to trimming and J lost 5 bases; unmatched junction nucleotides: 13. The CDR3 has 17 residues. The germline CDR1 and CDR2 sequences are SGHDN and FVKESK. The CDR3: CASSHRPTSGRGDTQYF. The CDR3 DNA is TGTGCCAGCAGCCACCGCCCTACCAGCGGGAGAGGAGATACGCAGTATTTT.

With regard to this clone: A much more abundant neighbour one base away suggests this may be a read error. J is TRBJ2-3 and V is TRBV5-5; D uncertain. CDR1 SGHKS and CDR2 YYEKEE come from the germline V gene (reference sequence). The V gene lost 4 bases and the J gene lost 0 bases, with 3 bases spanning the gap. The CDR3 is 12 residues long. This chain's CDR3 is CASSPSTDTQYF. The CDR3 coding sequence is TGTGCCAGCAGCCCGAGCACAGATACGCAGTATTTT.

This clone was counted only a few times. The chain couples TRBV19 to TRBJ1-1; D is unresolved. Germline CDR1 reads LNHDA; CDR2 reads SQIVND (reference sequence). The V and J ends lost 10 bases and 1 base respectively, with 13 bases between them. This CDR3 comprises 13 residues. CDR3 in amino acids: CATLMQENTEAFF. CDR3 nucleotide sequence: TGTGCCACCCTGATGCAAGAGAACACTGAAGCTTTCTTT.

The genes are TRBV28 and TRBJ1-2, with 7 positions matching TRBD1. J lost 4 bases, V lost 4 bases, and 6 bases had no gene match. The germline V gene encodes CDR1 MDHEN and CDR2 SYDVKM. The CDR3 sequence is 14 residues long. The CDR3 reads CASSSPGQTYGYTF. The CDR3 DNA reads as TGTGCCAGCAGTTCGCCGGGACAGACCTATGGCTACACCTTC.

The chain is built from TRBV4-3 and TRBJ2-1, with 12 nucleotides matching TRBD2. After removal of 2 bases from V and 9 bases from J, the junction contained 8 bases not matched to a gene. The length of the CDR3 is 16 residues. CDR1 is LGHNA and CDR2 is YSLEER in the germline V gene. CDR3 amino acids: CASSQIFLAGGSEQFF. The CDR3 bases are TGCGCCAGCAGCCAAATCTTTCTAGCGGGAGGGAGTGAGCAGTTCTTC.